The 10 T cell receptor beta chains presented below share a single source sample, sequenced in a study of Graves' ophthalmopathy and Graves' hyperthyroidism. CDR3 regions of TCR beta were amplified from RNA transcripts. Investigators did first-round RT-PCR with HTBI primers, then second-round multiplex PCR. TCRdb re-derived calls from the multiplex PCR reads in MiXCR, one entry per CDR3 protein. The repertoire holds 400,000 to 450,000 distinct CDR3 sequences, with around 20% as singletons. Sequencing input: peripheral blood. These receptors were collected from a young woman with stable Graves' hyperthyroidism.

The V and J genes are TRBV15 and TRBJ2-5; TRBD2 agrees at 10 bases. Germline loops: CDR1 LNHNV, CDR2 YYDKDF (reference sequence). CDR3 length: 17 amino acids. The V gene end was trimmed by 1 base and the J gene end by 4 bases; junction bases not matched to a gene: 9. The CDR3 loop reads CATSRGYSGGQGETQYF. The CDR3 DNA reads TGTGCCACCAGCAGAGGATATAGCGGGGGGCAGGGAGAGACCCAGTACTTC. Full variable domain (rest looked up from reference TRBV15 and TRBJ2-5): DAMVIQNPRYQVTQFGKPVTLSCSQTLNHNVMYWYQQKSSQAPKLLFHYYDKDFNNEADTPDNFQSRRPNTSFCFLDIRSPGLGDTAMYLCATSRGYSGGQGETQYFGPGTRLLVL.

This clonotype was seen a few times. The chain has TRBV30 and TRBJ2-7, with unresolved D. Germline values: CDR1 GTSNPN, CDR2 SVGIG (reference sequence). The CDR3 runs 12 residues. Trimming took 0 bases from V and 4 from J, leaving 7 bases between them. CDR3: CAWSVVEYEQYF. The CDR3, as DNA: TGTGCCTGGAGTGTTGTGGAGTACGAGCAGTACTTC.

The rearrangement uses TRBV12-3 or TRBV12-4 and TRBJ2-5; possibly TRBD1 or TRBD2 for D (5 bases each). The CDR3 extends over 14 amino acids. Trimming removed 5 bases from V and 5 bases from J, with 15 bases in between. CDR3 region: CASSRYVWGETQYF. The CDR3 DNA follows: TGTGCCAGCAGTCGCTACGTGTGGGGGGAGACCCAGTACTTC.

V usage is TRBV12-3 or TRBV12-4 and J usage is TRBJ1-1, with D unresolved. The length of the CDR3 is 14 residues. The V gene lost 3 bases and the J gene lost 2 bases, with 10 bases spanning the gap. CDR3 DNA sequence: TGTGCCAGCAGTTTCGGCCTCGTCAACACTGAAGCTTTCTTT. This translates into CASSFGLVNTEAFF.

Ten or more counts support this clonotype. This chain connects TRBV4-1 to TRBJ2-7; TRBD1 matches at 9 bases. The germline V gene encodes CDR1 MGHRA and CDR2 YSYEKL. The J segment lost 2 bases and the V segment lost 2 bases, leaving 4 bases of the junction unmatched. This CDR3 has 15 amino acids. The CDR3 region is CASSQPRTGAYEQYF. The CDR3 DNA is TGCGCCAGCAGCCAACCCCGGACAGGGGCCTACGAGCAGTACTTC.

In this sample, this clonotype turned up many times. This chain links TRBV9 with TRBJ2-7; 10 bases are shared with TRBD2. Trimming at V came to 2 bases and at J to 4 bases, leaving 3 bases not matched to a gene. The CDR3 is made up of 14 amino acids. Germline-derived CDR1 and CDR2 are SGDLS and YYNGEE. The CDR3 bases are TGTGCCAGCAGCGTGGCTAGCGGGAGTTACGAGCAGTACTTC. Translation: CASSVASGSYEQYF.

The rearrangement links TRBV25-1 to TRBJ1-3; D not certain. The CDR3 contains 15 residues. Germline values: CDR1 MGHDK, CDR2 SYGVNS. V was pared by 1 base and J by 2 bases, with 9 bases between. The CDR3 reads CASSESFATGNTIYF. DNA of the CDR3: TGTGCCAGCAGTGAATCTTTCGCTACTGGAAACACCATATATTTT.

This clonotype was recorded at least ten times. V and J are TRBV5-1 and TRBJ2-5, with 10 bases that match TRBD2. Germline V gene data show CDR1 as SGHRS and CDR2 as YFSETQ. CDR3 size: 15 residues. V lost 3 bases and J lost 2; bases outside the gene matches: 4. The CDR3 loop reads CASSWGLARQETQYF. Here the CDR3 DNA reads TGCGCCAGCAGCTGGGGACTAGCGAGACAAGAGACCCAGTACTTC.

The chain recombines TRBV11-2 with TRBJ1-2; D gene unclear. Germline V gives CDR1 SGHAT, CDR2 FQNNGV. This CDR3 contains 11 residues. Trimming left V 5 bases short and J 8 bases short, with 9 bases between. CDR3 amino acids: CASSTRHGYTF. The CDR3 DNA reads TGTGCCAGCAGCACCCGTCACGGCTACACCTTC. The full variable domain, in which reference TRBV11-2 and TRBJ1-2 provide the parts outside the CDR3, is EAGVAQSPRYKIIEKRQSVAFWCNPISGHATLYWYQQILGQGPKLLIQFQNNGVVDDSQLPKDRFSAERLKGVDSTLKIQPAKLEDSAVYLCASSTRHGYTFGSGTRLTVV.

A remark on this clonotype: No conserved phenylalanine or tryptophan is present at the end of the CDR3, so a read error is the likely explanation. The CDR3 spells CATSDWPGESQYY. In nucleotides, the CDR3 is TGTGCCACCAGTGATTGGCCCGGGGAGTCCCAGTACTAC. This rearrangement joins TRBV24-1 to TRBJ2-5; a weak D match, TRBD2 (5 bases). The germline gives CDR1 KGHDR, CDR2 SFDVKD. V was trimmed by 2 bases and J by 9 bases, leaving 12 bases between them. This CDR3 comprises 13 residues.